The 18 T cell receptor beta chains below all came from one sample that was sequenced in a study of cytomegalovirus exposure and HLA in healthy donors. Primers for the PCR totalled 60 Vbeta and 13 Jbeta. The data were produced by immunoSEQ multiplex PCR, yet TCRdb's version contains in-frame clones alone and is incomplete. The table includes approximately 240,000 clones, over 70% detected once. Input material: PBMCs. These receptors were collected from a woman in her sixties or seventies in good health and CMV-seropositive.

The V and J genes are TRBV27 and TRBJ1-1; TRBD1 might be the D (5 bases). Germline loops: CDR1 MNHEY, CDR2 SMNVEV (reference sequence). CDR3 length: 14 amino acids. Trimming stripped 2 bases from V and 3 bases from J, with 10 bases between. CDR3 loop: CASSLNGGYTEAFF. The DNA of the CDR3 is TGTGCCAGCAGTTTAAACGGGGGGTACACTGAAGCTTTCTTT.

This clone has just a few counts. The rearrangement joins TRBV6-1 to TRBJ1-2; D unresolved. Germline loops: CDR1 MNHNS, CDR2 SASEGT. The CDR3 loop spans 14 amino acids. V lost 2 bases to trimming and J lost 4 bases, with 11 bases between them. The CDR3 DNA reads as TGTGCCAGCAGTGAAAGCAGGCTCTCCTATGGCTACACCTTC. Its translation is CASSESRLSYGYTF.

Comment on this clone: Additional DNA sequences in this sample encode the identical CDR3. The chain uses TRBV5-1 and TRBJ1-5; D is possibly TRBD1 (5 bases). The V end lost 4 bases, the J end lost 1 base, and 12 bases lay between the germline ends. The CDR3 length is 15 residues. Germline CDR1 reads SGHRS; CDR2 reads YFSETQ. CDR3 DNA: TGCGCCAGCAGCCCCGGGGGGATGAGCAATCAGCCCCAGCATTTT. This translates into CASSPGGMSNQPQHF.

The rearrangement uses TRBV6-5 and TRBJ2-7, with 10 bases fitting TRBD1. CDR3 size: 15 residues. CDR1 is MNHEY, CDR2 SVGAGI, per germline. With 6 bases clipped from V and 6 bases from J, the junction kept 11 bases outside the gene matches. CDR3 sequence (DNA): TGTGCCAGCAGCCTCGAGGGGACAGGGGCTCGCGAGCAGTACTTC. Its protein product is CASSLEGTGAREQYF.

V and J are TRBV19 and TRBJ1-1, with 8 bases that match TRBD1. This CDR3 comprises 16 residues. V dropped 5 bases and J dropped 0; count of bases not matched to a gene: 8. Germline CDR1 LNHDA, CDR2 SQIVND (reference sequence). The CDR3 here is CASSPWTGQLNTEAFF. In nucleotides, the CDR3 is TGTGCCAGTAGTCCCTGGACAGGGCAACTGAACACTGAAGCTTTCTTT.

This rearrangement joins TRBV10-3 to TRBJ2-7; TRBD2 matches 14 bases. The junction had 7 bases not matched to a gene; V was cut back by 8 bases and J by 7 bases. The CDR3 has 14 amino acids. The germline gives CDR1 ENHRY, CDR2 SYGVKD. As DNA, the CDR3 is TGTGCCATCCAGGGACTAGCGGGAGAGGGGGAGCAGTACTTC. Residues: CAIQGLAGEGEQYF.

The chain carries TRBV5-1 and TRBJ1-2; unclear D gene. Per the germline V gene, CDR1 is SGHRS and CDR2 is YFSETQ. The CDR3 runs 16 residues. V was clipped by 4 bases and J by 3 bases, with 19 bases between them. This CDR3 is CASSPGSVNSDYGYTF. The CDR3 DNA follows: TGCGCCAGCAGCCCGGGAAGCGTCAACAGTGACTATGGCTACACCTTC.

This clone was counted once. The chain couples TRBV4-2 to TRBJ2-7; 8 bases are shared with TRBD1. V trimming: 1 base; J trimming: 2 bases; junction bases outside the gene matches: 7. Germline CDR1 reads LGHNA; CDR2 reads YNFKEQ. CDR3 length: 16 amino acids. The chain's CDR3 is CASSQGTGTGTYEQYF. The CDR3 nucleotides are TGTGCCAGCAGCCAAGGAACCGGGACAGGTACCTACGAGCAGTACTTC.

The chain uses TRBV15 and TRBJ1-2; 7 positions agree with TRBD1. Germline V gene lookup returns CDR1 LNHNV and CDR2 YYDKDF (reference sequence). Trimming took 0 bases from V and 9 from J; bases not matched to a gene: 16. The CDR3 totals 17 residues. CDR3 residues: CATSRESPLQGTHSYTF. The CDR3, as DNA: TGTGCCACCAGCAGAGAGAGCCCTCTACAGGGGACACACAGCTACACCTTC.

Points on this clone: Sequence at one end of the junction differs from germline and may be a read error. This sequence joins TRBV7-9 and TRBJ1-2; 7 bases align to TRBD1. The CDR3 runs 16 residues. Germline CDR1 is SEHNR and CDR2 is FQNEAQ (reference sequence). CDR3 amino acids: CSSSYRGDSSHYGYTF. The CDR3 DNA is TGTTCCAGCAGCTATAGGGGGGACAGTAGTCACTATGGCTACACCTTC.

The V and J genes are TRBV5-4 and TRBJ2-1; perhaps TRBD2 as D (6 bases). The CDR3 is made up of 14 amino acids. Trimming removed 3 bases from V and 6 bases from J, with 13 bases in between. Germline lookup yields CDR1 SGHNT and CDR2 YYREEE (reference sequence). The CDR3 DNA reads as TGTGCCAGCAGCTCCCGGGACTCGGTCAATGAGCAGTTCTTC. Translating gives CASSSRDSVNEQFF.

This rearrangement joins TRBV30 to TRBJ1-5, with 8 nucleotides matching TRBD1. Germline V gene lookup returns CDR1 GTSNPN and CDR2 SVGIG (reference sequence). Trimming took 2 bases from V and 3 from J; bases not matched to a gene: 6. This CDR3 comprises 15 residues. CDR3 DNA: TGTGCCTGGAGTTGGCAGGGGGCAATCAATCAGCCCCAGCATTTT. Its protein is CAWSWQGAINQPQHF. The variable domain in full, with the rest retrieved from reference TRBV30 and TRBJ1-5, is SQTIHQWPATLVQPVGSPLSLECTVEGTSNPNLYWYRQAAGRGLQLLFYSVGIGQISSEVPQNLSASRPQDRQFILSSKKLLLSDSGFYLCAWSWQGAINQPQHFGDGTRLSIL.

V and J are TRBV29-1 and TRBJ2-5; TRBD2 agrees at 9 bases. The CDR3 totals 14 residues. Germline CDR1 reads SQVTM; CDR2 reads ANQGSEA. V was pared by 6 bases and J by 3 bases, with 8 bases of the junction left unmatched. This CDR3 reads CSVAIAGAKETQYF. CDR3 sequence (DNA): TGCAGCGTCGCCATAGCGGGAGCTAAAGAGACCCAGTACTTC. The full variable domain, completed using reference TRBV29-1 and TRBJ2-5, is SAVISQKPSRDICQRGTSLTIQCQVDSQVTMMFWYRQQPGQSLTLIATANQGSEATYESGFVIDKFPISRPNLTFSTLTVSNMSPEDSSIYLCSVAIAGAKETQYFGPGTRLLVL.

The chain joins TRBV5-5 to TRBJ1-6, with TRBD1 matching 8 bases. The CDR3 runs 16 residues. CDR1 SGHKS and CDR2 YYEKEE come from the germline V gene (reference sequence). Germline trimming cut 4 bases from V and 7 bases from J; bases unmatched to any gene: 10. The CDR3 loop is CASSPASDRDNSPLHF. In DNA form, the CDR3 reads TGTGCCAGCAGCCCGGCGTCGGACAGGGACAATTCACCCCTCCACTTT.

The CDR3 protein is CASSKGMAGEAFF. CDR3 coding DNA: TGTGCCAGCAGCAAAGGTATGGCAGGGGAAGCTTTCTTT. The chain uses TRBV21-1 and TRBJ1-1; the DNA was not used to check the table's D call, TRBD1. TRBV21-1 is noted as a pseudogene. The CDR3 is made up of 13 amino acids.

The rearrangement links TRBV7-7 to TRBJ1-4; 7 bases match TRBD1. The length of the CDR3 is 14 residues. Losses at the gene ends were 5 bases for V and 7 bases for J; bases not matched to a gene: 7. CDR1 is SSHAT and CDR2 is FNYEAQ in the germline V gene (reference sequence). The CDR3 nucleotides read TGTGCCAGCAGCCCCCGACAGGGAAGTGAAAAACTGTTTTTT. Its protein product is CASSPRQGSEKLFF.

The chain carries TRBV5-8 and TRBJ2-7; D remains unclear. This CDR3 has 14 residues. Between the trimmed V and J ends, which lost 1 base and 1 base, there was a span of 9 bases. Germline V lookup: CDR1 SGHTS, CDR2 YDEGEE. The CDR3 loop is CASSLLTYSYEQYF. DNA of the CDR3: TGTGCCAGCAGCTTGCTCACTTATTCCTACGAGCAGTACTTC.

The chain couples TRBV5-5 to TRBJ1-1; maybe TRBD1 (5 bases). The CDR3 runs to 14 residues. Germline loops: CDR1 SGHKS, CDR2 YYEKEE (reference sequence). V lost 0 bases and J 5 bases, leaving 11 bases between the germline ends. This CDR3 reads CASSLAQQATEAFF. In DNA form, the CDR3 reads TGTGCCAGCAGCTTGGCCCAACAGGCTACTGAAGCTTTCTTT.